This T cell receptor beta chain was documented in a study of Tregs in tolerant kidney transplant recipients (dated by TCRdb to about 2019). About the investigation overall: The transplants used related donors with nonmyeloablative bone marrow transplantation, and mixed chimerism in the human trials was transient. TCRbeta sequencing was used in the study to identify donor-specific regulatory T cells before combined kidney and bone marrow transplantation, and the identified cells were then tracked after transplant.

Study-level results and caveats: PCR primers changed over time for some patients, so nucleotide-level comparison across those patients' samples was not possible. Biological reproducibility was not directly addressed, though technical replication error appeared minimal. Donor-specific Treg expansion was found to exceed global Treg expansion in tolerant patients, suggesting antigen-driven rather than nonspecific expansion. Because only a small number of patients were included, the study had limitations, and the results will need to be validated in larger populations as well as under other immunosuppression protocols. Expanding Tregs with activated donor B cells appeared to identify the most biologically relevant and donor-specific TCRbeta repertoire.

Notes on this clone: Its antigen is not yet known. Base qualities were left out, and no much larger clone turns up one base away.

Looking up the germline V gene yields CDR1 MDHEN and CDR2 SYDVKM. The CDR3 runs 15 amino acids, cysteine and phenylalanine included. Only CDR3 DNA remains: 45 bases, in frame from the first base. V sheds 2 bases and J sheds 0 bases, leaving 10 bases between their ends. Genomic DNA was extracted from sorted cells with the QIAGEN DNeasy Blood and Tissue Kit for TCRbeta CDR3 sequencing. High-throughput TCRbeta CDR3 sequencing was carried out commercially through immunoSEQ, with PCR amplification with bias correction and internal controls included. The source study handled its data this way. Unique productive TCRbeta sequences were defined by CDR3 nucleotide sequence where primers matched, otherwise by CDR3 amino acid sequence with Vbeta and Jbeta genes. To correct for sorting error, sequences found in more than one sorted population at a frequency ratio of 2:1 or less were discarded, and the remaining shared sequences were assigned to the population with the higher frequency. Sequences were defined as donor-reactive when expanded at least 5-fold in CFSE-low cells versus unstimulated cells and present at a frequency of at least 0.01% in CFSE-low cells. Jensen-Shannon divergence, calculated on the top 100 TCRbeta sequences ranked by frequency, was used to quantify repertoire divergence. For samples with multiple sequencing runs, sorting error was corrected in each run separately before the runs were combined. Drawn from immuneACCESS, this table holds only the in-frame rearrangements with V and J called that TCRdb kept. Clones are partly lost; checked studies trace under half to an unresolved V gene and leave the rest unexplained. The DNA gave D and trimming, while V, J and clone size come from that table. This sample gives some 70,000 clones in total; about 89% of them show up just once. The ten most abundant clones make up around 0.38% of the sample.

What this sample's time point label stands for: blood sample drawn before combined kidney and bone marrow transplant. Unstimulated Tregs (CD4+CD25+CD127-), CD4+ non-Tregs (CD4+CD25-), CD4 and CD8 cells were FACS-sorted from thawed PBMCs. The patients were a handful of recipients of combined kidney and bone marrow transplants from the ITN036ST trial, and samples were available only for these trial subjects. Healthy control blood was processed by Ficoll density gradient to PBMCs and cryopreserved; patient PBMCs were collected before and after transplant. The receptor's source is a human donor who received a combined kidney and bone marrow transplant. The sequence links TRBV28 to TRBJ2-5, and the D gene may be TRBD1, 5 bases matching. The sample in question was CD4+ T cells from blood, obtained before the transplant. The sequenced DNA: TGTGCCAGCAGTTTACCTGGACAAAACCAAGAGACCCAGTACTTC. Its amino acids are CASSLPGQNQETQYF.